This T cell receptor (beta chain) stems from a study of T cells in Graves' hyperthyroidism and ophthalmopathy. The study, taken as a whole, reports: Peripheral blood also featured most of the thyroid clonotypes expanded above 0.001.

V was pared by 1 base and J by 1 base, with 13 bases between. The CDR3 sequence is 16 residues long. Per germline, CDR1 SEHNR and CDR2 FQNEAQ (reference sequence). It was RNA transcripts that yielded the amplified TCR beta CDR3 regions. In the first-round RT-PCR of the TCR CDR3, the HTBI primer set was used. TCRdb recomputed calls from the multiplex PCR reads with MiXCR, one row per CDR3 protein. The sample shows about 570,000 distinct CDR3 sequences, around 46% of them seen only once. This clonotype was seen many times. Its antigen is unknown. Sequenced input: peripheral blood or thyroid tissue (not recorded which). The chain couples TRBV7-9 to TRBJ1-1, with no clear D. This TCR came from an adult woman with Graves' disease, either hyperthyroidism or ophthalmopathy (not recorded which). The CDR3 DNA sequence: TGTGCCAGCAGCTTAGTCCGCAGGTCTCCGAACACTGAAGCTTTCTTT. Protein: CASSLVRRSPNTEAFF.